Listed here are 9 T cell receptor beta chains from one sample, sequenced in a study of human T cells and chemical hapten exposure. TCRdb used MiXCR to reprocess the RACE reads, holding one entry per CDR3 protein. The table shows roughly 50,000 distinct CDR3 sequences, with less than 10% occurring only once. Time point here: patch test 2, 6 weeks after DPC sensitization. Treatment: therapeutic diphenylcyclopropenone sensitization with weekly scalp DPC. Sample: whole blood, taken in connection with sensitization to the hapten diphenylcyclopropenone (DPC). Every receptor here comes from a woman aged 50 to 60 with alopecia areata. Some clones in this sample may be carry-over from other donors' samples.

This clonotype came up many times. CDR3 DNA: TGTGCCAGCAGCTTAGTTTCTGGAAACACCATATATTTT. Protein sequence: CASSLVSGNTIYF. This chain connects TRBV11-2 to TRBJ1-3; D is uncertain. This CDR3 contains 13 residues. CDR1 is SGHAT and CDR2 is FQNNGV in the germline V gene. Trimming removed 1 base at V and 1 base at J, with 2 bases between.

This clonotype has more than one count but fewer than ten. The rearrangement joins TRBV28 to TRBJ2-7; tentatively, D is TRBD2 (5 bases). The V end was cut by 2 bases, the J end by 7 bases, with 6 bases between. The CDR3 extends over 11 amino acids. Germline CDR1 MDHEN, CDR2 SYDVKM. Here the CDR3 reads CASSLREEQYF. The CDR3 coding sequence is TGTGCCAGCAGTTTAAGGGAGGAGCAGTACTTC.

The rearrangement uses TRBV7-2 and TRBJ2-3; possible D gene TRBD2, 6 bases. The CDR3 runs 15 residues. Trimming left V 5 bases short and J 1 base short, with 13 bases between. Germline lookup yields CDR1 SGHTA and CDR2 FQGNSA. The DNA for the CDR3 is TGTGCCAGCAGCCCCCGTGTAGCGGGCACAGATACGCAGTATTTT. Amino acid sequence: CASSPRVAGTDTQYF.

This clonotype was counted at least ten times. V and J are TRBV28 and TRBJ1-2; TRBD1 aligns across 7 bases. The CDR3 runs to 15 residues. Germline-derived CDR1 and CDR2 are MDHEN and SYDVKM. The junction had 11 bases not matched to a gene; V was cut back by 6 bases and J by 4 bases. The CDR3 coding sequence is TGTGCCAGCAGCTCTCCGGGACAGCCAGGCTATGGCTACACCTTC. It yields the protein CASSSPGQPGYGYTF.

The chain is built from TRBV12-3 or TRBV12-4 and TRBJ2-2; tentatively, D is TRBD2 (6 bases). The CDR3 is 16 amino acids. V was clipped by 6 bases and J by 1 base, with 15 bases between them. For the CDR3, the DNA is TGTGCCAGCAGCCCGGGGGTTGGGAGGAACACCGGGGAGCTGTTTTTT. It specifies CASSPGVGRNTGELFF.

The sample holds many counts of this clonotype. This chain uses TRBV11-2 with TRBJ1-1, with TRBD1 as a possible D gene (6 bases). The V gene lost 5 bases and the J gene lost 7 bases, with 11 bases spanning the gap. CDR3 size: 12 residues. Germline CDR1 and CDR2: SGHAT and FQNNGV. CDR3 in DNA: TGTGCCAGCAGCGGGGGACATTTTGAAGCTTTCTTT. This gives the protein CASSGGHFEAFF.

This clonotype was counted once. The rearrangement uses TRBV4-1 and TRBJ1-1; D not resolved. V was shortened by 1 base and J by 0 bases, with 9 bases between the two germline ends. Germline CDR1 reads MGHRA; CDR2 reads YSYEKL. The CDR3 covers 15 residues. CDR3 loop: CASSQGRRVNTEAFF. DNA of the CDR3: TGCGCCAGCAGCCAAGGCAGGAGGGTGAACACTGAAGCTTTCTTT.

CDR3 in amino acids: CASSPGTGAGANVLTF. As DNA, the CDR3 is TGTGCCAGCAGCCCCGGGACAGGCGCTGGGGCCAACGTCCTGACTTTC. This sequence joins TRBV11-3 and TRBJ2-6; 8 bases are a match to TRBD1. In germline, CDR1 is SGHNT, CDR2 YENEEA. The CDR3 runs to 16 residues. J was trimmed by 2 bases and V by 5 bases; bases with no gene match: 5.

This clonotype came up many times. The V gene is TRBV18, the J gene TRBJ2-5; 7 nucleotides align to TRBD1. CDR1 is KGHSH, CDR2 LQKENI, per germline. The CDR3 is made up of 16 amino acids. J was trimmed by 2 bases and V by 3 bases; bases with no gene match: 9. In DNA form, the CDR3 reads TGTGCCAGCTCACCCACCGTAGGGGGCCTTCAAGAGACCCAGTACTTC. Protein product: CASSPTVGGLQETQYF.